These 5 T cell receptor beta chains were sequenced from one sample in a study of T cell changes during pregnancy in multiple sclerosis. Only in-frame clones appear in the TCRdb table, and some are missing; sequencing was by immunoSEQ multiplex PCR. Here the sample spans tens of thousands of clones, about 89% being singletons. Sequenced here: CD4+ T cells from peripheral blood mononuclear cells, sampled in the third trimester of pregnancy. All receptors come from a female donor in good health, enrolled as a control in a pregnancy study.

V gene TRBV6-6 combines with J gene TRBJ2-2; TRBD1 agrees at 9 bases. The CDR3 has 15 residues. Unmatched junction bases numbered 4, after V lost 4 bases and J lost 4 bases. From germline, CDR1 is MNHNY and CDR2 SVGAGI (reference sequence). In nucleotides, the CDR3 is TGTGCCAGCAGTTCACAGGGGGCGGTCACCGGGGAGCTGTTTTTT. This sequence encodes CASSSQGAVTGELFF.

The chain is built from TRBV9 and TRBJ1-1; maybe TRBD1 (5 bases). The ends were cut back, 3 bases at V and 4 bases at J, with 16 bases in the middle. Germline V gene data show CDR1 as SGDLS and CDR2 as YYNGEE. This CDR3 comprises 15 residues. The CDR3: CASSGGTLGSTEAFF. The CDR3 DNA reads as TGTGCCAGCAGCGGAGGGACTCTGGGGAGCACTGAAGCTTTCTTT.

The chain carries TRBV5-1 and TRBJ2-7; maybe TRBD1 (6 bases). The germline V gene encodes CDR1 SGHRS and CDR2 YFSETQ. Trimming pared 0 bases from V and 6 bases from J, leaving 16 bases between. CDR3 size: 15 residues. CDR3 in amino acids: CASSLAVSGVFEQYF. CDR3 DNA sequence: TGCGCCAGCAGCTTGGCCGTGTCAGGGGTCTTCGAGCAGTACTTC. Full variable domain (outside the CDR3, taken from reference TRBV5-1 and TRBJ2-7): KAGVTQTPRYLIKTRGQQVTLSCSPISGHRSVSWYQQTPGQGLQFLFEYFSETQRNKGNFPGRFSGRQFSNSRSEMNVSTLELGDSALYLCASSLAVSGVFEQYFGPGTRLTVT.

This chain joins TRBV27 and TRBJ2-2, with 9 bases lining up with TRBD1. CDR1 and CDR2 from the germline V gene are MNHEY and SMNVEV (reference sequence). The CDR3 totals 16 residues. V was clipped by 6 bases and J by 2 bases; unmatched bases: 7. This CDR3 reads CASRNPGQGNTGELFF. In DNA, the CDR3 is TGTGCCAGCAGAAATCCGGGACAGGGTAACACCGGGGAGCTGTTTTTT.

The rearrangement joins TRBV7-3 to TRBJ2-2; tentatively, D is TRBD2 (6 bases). This CDR3 is 14 amino acids long. Germline V gene lookup returns CDR1 SGHTA and CDR2 FQGTGA. V was shortened by 0 bases and J by 6 bases, with 8 bases between the two germline ends. The CDR3 region has the DNA TGTGCCAGCAGCTTAACGGGGGGACCCGGGGAGCTGTTTTTT. It translates to CASSLTGGPGELFF.